The 9 T cell receptor beta chains listed next were all sequenced from one sample in a study of blood T cell repertoires in COVID-19. The table came from immunoSEQ multiplex PCR; TCRdb's copy has only in-frame clones and leaves some out. The sample yields 75,000 to 85,000 clones, roughly four fifths seen once. Input material: peripheral blood. These receptors were collected from a human donor in a cohort sampled during active COVID-19.

The rearrangement links TRBV27 to TRBJ1-2; TRBD1 is a possible D gene (6 bases). Germline CDR1 and CDR2: MNHEY and SMNVEV (reference sequence). V lost 3 bases to trimming and J lost 6 bases, with 17 bases between them. The CDR3 has 15 residues. The CDR3 loop is CASSFLSSGDDGYTF. CDR3 sequence (DNA): TGTGCCAGCAGTTTCCTGTCTTCAGGGGACGATGGCTACACCTTC.

The chain couples TRBV7-2 to TRBJ2-7; D uncertain. The germline V gene has CDR1 SGHTA and CDR2 FQGNSA. There are 14 residues in the CDR3. The germline V and J ends were trimmed by 1 base and 9 bases, with 16 bases remaining between them. Here the CDR3 reads CASSLVAITKRQYF. DNA of the CDR3: TGTGCCAGCAGCTTAGTTGCCATAACTAAACGGCAGTACTTC.

This clone came up once. The V gene is TRBV15, the J gene TRBJ1-1, with 8 positions matching TRBD1. Germline trimming cut 6 bases from V and 8 bases from J; bases unmatched to any gene: 14. CDR1 LNHNV and CDR2 YYDKDF come from the germline V gene (reference sequence). The CDR3 contains 15 residues. The CDR3 is CATRELTGAKVEAFF. Here the CDR3 DNA reads TGTGCCACCAGAGAGCTGACAGGGGCGAAAGTGGAAGCTTTCTTT. Complete variable domain (other parts from reference TRBV15 and TRBJ1-1): DAMVIQNPRYQVTQFGKPVTLSCSQTLNHNVMYWYQQKSSQAPKLLFHYYDKDFNNEADTPDNFQSRRPNTSFCFLDIRSPGLGDTAMYLCATRELTGAKVEAFFGQGTRLTVV.

V gene TRBV29-1 combines with J gene TRBJ1-2; D unresolved. The CDR3 spans 11 residues. V was clipped by 2 bases and J by 2 bases, with 3 bases between them. Germline CDR1 and CDR2: SQVTM and ANQGSEA. The CDR3 loop is CSVERNYGYTF. The CDR3 nucleotides are TGCAGCGTTGAACGGAACTATGGCTACACCTTC.

The chain carries TRBV29-1 and TRBJ2-5; 11 bases are a match to TRBD1. The CDR3 has 13 amino acids. Germline assignment: CDR1 SQVTM and CDR2 ANQGSEA. V lost 6 bases to trimming and J lost 2 bases; unmatched junction nucleotides: 2. This CDR3 is CSVDRGQQETQYF. DNA for the CDR3: TGCAGCGTGGACAGGGGGCAACAAGAGACCCAGTACTTC.

For the CDR3, the DNA is TGTGCCAGCAGCTCCTGGGACAGGGGGAACACTGAAGCTTTCTTT. Translating it yields CASSSWDRGNTEAFF. V usage is TRBV3-1 (or the pseudogene TRBV3-2) and J usage is TRBJ1-1, with 10 bases fitting TRBD1. Germline values: CDR1 LGHDT, CDR2 YNNKEL (reference sequence). The CDR3 is 15 residues long. V dropped 5 bases and J dropped 1; count of bases not matched to a gene: 4.

The chain links TRBV4-1 to TRBJ2-7; 8 bases match TRBD1. The J segment lost 2 bases and the V segment lost 1 base, leaving 7 bases of the junction unmatched. CDR3 size: 16 residues. CDR1 and CDR2 from the germline V gene are MGHRA and YSYEKL. The CDR3 reads CASSQAQGAGTYEQYF. The CDR3 nucleotides are TGCGCCAGCAGCCAAGCCCAGGGGGCGGGGACCTACGAGCAGTACTTC.

The chain links TRBV4-3 to TRBJ2-3; weak D call: TRBD2 (6 bases). Germline V gives CDR1 LGHNA, CDR2 YSLEER. CDR3 length: 16 residues. Trimming took 4 bases from V and 2 from J, leaving 16 bases between them. The CDR3 region has the DNA TGCGCCAGCAGCCCGGCCGTTAGCGGATACACAGATACGCAGTATTTT. It codes for CASSPAVSGYTDTQYF.

CDR3 in amino acids: CASSTTGTGGVRWHF. CDR3 nucleotides: TGTGCCAGTAGTACAACCGGGACAGGGGGGGTTCGGTGGCATTTT. The V call is TRBV19, the J call TRBJ1-5; 11 bases map to TRBD1. CDR1 and CDR2 (germline): LNHDA, SQIVND (reference sequence). Trimming at V came to 4 bases and at J to 15 bases, leaving 14 bases not matched to a gene. The CDR3 totals 15 residues.